This TCR beta chain appears in the sequencing data of a study of control samples from healthy donors and cancer patients. The germline V gene has CDR1 KGHSH and CDR2 LQKENI. V dropped 0 bases and J dropped 8 bases, with 10 bases sitting between them. This CDR3 is 13 amino acids long. Profiled with immunoSEQ multiplex PCR; TCRdb holds only in-frame clones, not every one. The repertoire holds fewer than 200,000 clones, with around 87% as singletons. The sequence was collected from a woman in her 50s in good health. The chain combines TRBV18 with TRBJ1-2; D is ambiguous. The sequencing input was blood. CDR3 sequence (DNA): TGTGCCAGCTCACCACCTAACGGGTCAGGCTACACCTTC. Residues: CASSPPNGSGYTF.